This T cell receptor beta chain was captured in a study of T cell responses to AZD1222 COVID-19 vaccine. Regarding the study as a whole: Spike-specific TCR breadth and depth went up after people got two AZD1222 doses. Regions left unmutated in variants are reportedly the target of nearly half of spike-specific TCRs. Repertoires were sampled only after the peak T cell response.

With respect to this clone: Antigen unknown.

Some second doses came at about 4 weeks and others at about 12 weeks; these were pooled. Repertoires were generated with immunoSEQ multiplex PCR, while TCRdb's copy carries only in-frame clones and drops some. The sample contains about 270,000 clones, about 94% of which appear only once. Sample: peripheral blood, taken 28 days after the second AZD1222 dose. This clonotype was sampled from an adult who received the AZD1222 COVID-19 vaccine.

In DNA form, the CDR3 reads TGTGCCAGCAGTTGGTTCACAAATCAGCCCCAGCATTTT. Residues: CASSWFTNQPQHF. The J gene is TRBJ1-5, the V gene TRBV6-2 or TRBV6-3; no clear D. Trimming removed 4 bases at V and 4 bases at J, with 8 bases between. The germline V gene has CDR1 MNHEY and CDR2 SVGEGT. The CDR3 runs to 13 residues.